These T cell receptor beta chains were read from a single sample in a study of blood T cell repertoires in COVID-19. Using immunoSEQ multiplex PCR, the repertoire was profiled, and TCRdb retains in-frame clones only, with some absent. The sample contains under 85,000 clones, roughly 89% of which appear only once. Sample: peripheral blood. The receptors derive from a man aged 45 to 65 with acute or convalescent COVID-19. Each CDR3 is given with its conserved first and last residue. D genes are given only for firm matches. Size is stated for part of the rows, as once, few or many counts, or as a class when the clone is expanded.

abundance	d_gene	j_gene	v_gene	CDR3nt	CDR3aa
-	-	TRBJ1-2	TRBV19	TGTGCCAGTAGTATGGCGGGTACTAACTATGGCTACACCTTC	CASSMAGTNYGYTF
-	-	TRBJ2-1	TRBV7-2	TGTGCCAGCAGCTTGGGGAGGGGGAGAAGGCCCCGTGAGCAGTTCTTC	CASSLGRGRRPREQFF
-	-	TRBJ2-7	TRBV2	TGTGCCAGCAGTGTTAGAAGCTACGAGCAGTACTTC	CASSVRSYEQYF
-	TRBD2	TRBJ2-1	TRBV5-1	TGCGCCAGCAGCGATCCTAGCGGGAGTTCCTACAATGAGCAGTTCTTC	CASSDPSGSSYNEQFF
-	TRBD1	TRBJ1-5	TRBV19	TGTGCCAGTAGTATGAGGGGACAGACGGACAATCAGCCCCAGCATTTT	CASSMRGQTDNQPQHF
-	TRBD2	TRBJ2-3	TRBV3-1/TRBV3-2	TGTGCCAGCAGCCACCTACTAGCGGGAGGGCCGACAGATACGCAGTATTTT	CASSHLLAGGPTDTQYF
-	TRBD1	TRBJ2-2	TRBV27	TGTGCCAGCAGCCCACAGGGGCCCGACACCGGGGAGCTGTTTTTT	CASSPQGPDTGELFF
-	-	TRBJ2-7	TRBV24-1	TGTGCCACCAGTGATTGGACTGGTTCCCCCTGCGAGCAGTACTTC	CATSDWTGSPCEQYF
-	TRBD1	TRBJ1-2	TRBV29-1	TGCAGCGTTGTAGGGGGCGACTATGGCTACACCTTC	CSVVGGDYGYTF
-	TRBD1	TRBJ2-5	TRBV24-1	TGTGCCACCAGTGATTTGGACAGGGGGCATGAGACCCAGTACTTC	CATSDLDRGHETQYF
-	TRBD1	TRBJ1-2	TRBV20-1	TGCAGTGCTAGTGCCAAAGGGACAGGGGGCGATGGCTACACCTTC	CSASAKGTGGDGYTF
-	TRBD1	TRBJ2-3	TRBV7-9	TGTGCCAGCAGCTACGGACAGGGGACCGGGGATACGCAGTATTTT	CASSYGQGTGDTQYF
once	TRBD2	TRBJ2-1	TRBV19	TGTGCCAGTTTGACCCCGGGAGGTAGGAAAGAGCAGTTCTTC	CASLTPGGRKEQFF
-	-	TRBJ2-7	TRBV6-5	TGTGCCAGCAGCCCGGACCCCGGGACCTACGAGCAGTACTTC	CASSPDPGTYEQYF
-	TRBD2	TRBJ2-7	TRBV6-4	TGTGCCAGCAGTGAACTAGCGGGAGACGCCTACGAGCAGTACTTC	CASSELAGDAYEQYF
-	TRBD1	TRBJ2-7	TRBV7-9	TGTGCCAGCAGCTCACCAGGACAGGGGGACGAGCAGTACTTC	CASSSPGQGDEQYF
-	TRBD1	TRBJ2-7	TRBV10-2	TGCGCCAGCAAGACAGGGATTTACGAGCAGTACTTC	CASKTGIYEQYF
once	-	TRBJ2-3	TRBV11-2	TGTGCCAGCAGCTTAGTCCCCGGGTTAAACACAGATACGCAGTATTTT	CASSLVPGLNTDTQYF
-	TRBD1	TRBJ1-2	TRBV6-5	TGTGCCAGCAGTCGTGACAGGGGTCGATATGGCTACACCTTC	CASSRDRGRYGYTF
once	TRBD1	TRBJ2-2	TRBV6-1	TGTGCCAGCAGTTTAAGGGGGCAACCCGGGGAGCTGTTTTTT	CASSLRGQPGELFF
-	TRBD2	TRBJ2-1	TRBV19	TGTGCCAGTACCTCACTAGCGGGGGGCTCCAATGAGCAGTTCTTC	CASTSLAGGSNEQFF
-	-	TRBJ2-2	TRBV9	TGTGCCAGCAGCACATCCTCCCTCACCGGGGAGCTGTTTTTT	CASSTSSLTGELFF
once	TRBD1	TRBJ2-1	TRBV19	TGTGCCAGTAGTCAGGGACAGGGGTACAATGAGCAGTTCTTC	CASSQGQGYNEQFF
-	-	TRBJ1-1	TRBV20-1	TGCAGTGCTAGTAGCGGGGGGCTGAACACTGAAGCTTTCTTT	CSASSGGLNTEAFF
-	TRBD2	TRBJ2-2	TRBV6-8	TGTGCCAGCACCGGGACTAGCGACACCGGGGAGCTGTTTTTT	CASTGTSDTGELFF
-	-	TRBJ2-7	TRBV19	TGTGCCAGTAGTATACGAGGGCCCTCCTACGAGCAGTACTTC	CASSIRGPSYEQYF
-	-	TRBJ1-5	TRBV6-1	TGTGCCAGCAGTGAAGGAGGGGGAGGCAATCAGCCCCAGCATTTT	CASSEGGGGNQPQHF
-	-	TRBJ1-2	TRBV5-1	TGCGCCAGCAGCTTGGTAGGGGACTATGGCTACACCTTC	CASSLVGDYGYTF
-	TRBD1	TRBJ2-7	TRBV7-2	TGTGCCAGCAGCTTAGGATGGACAGGGTTCTCCTACGAGCAGTACTTC	CASSLGWTGFSYEQYF
few	-	TRBJ1-6	TRBV5-1	TGCGCCAGCAGCTCTCAGGGGAATAATTCACCCCTCCACTTT	CASSSQGNNSPLHF
-	TRBD1	TRBJ2-1	TRBV10-3	TGTGCCATCAGGCCGGACAGGGGGCACGATGAGCAGTTCTTC	CAIRPDRGHDEQFF
-	TRBD1	TRBJ2-1	TRBV7-7	TGTGCCAGCAGCCCCGAACAGGGGACCTCCTACAATGAGCAGTTCTTC	CASSPEQGTSYNEQFF
-	TRBD2	TRBJ2-7	TRBV19	TGTGCCAGTAGTATAGGGCTAGCGGGGGCGACCTACGAGCAGTACTTC	CASSIGLAGATYEQYF
-	TRBD2	TRBJ2-1	TRBV7-9	TGTGCCAGCGGGAGCGGGGGGTACAATGAGCAGTTCTTC	CASGSGGYNEQFF
-	TRBD1	TRBJ1-2	TRBV9	TGTGCCAGCAGGAACCTAGGGACAGGAAGCTTCGGCTACACCTTC	CASRNLGTGSFGYTF
-	TRBD2	TRBJ2-1	TRBV3-1/TRBV3-2	TGTGCCAGCAGCCAAGGGGGGAGGGCAGATAATGAGCAGTTCTTC	CASSQGGRADNEQFF
-	-	TRBJ1-1	TRBV29-1	TGCAGCGTGCGACAGGTATCGAACACTGAAGCTTTCTTT	CSVRQVSNTEAFF
-	-	TRBJ2-7	TRBV6-5	TGTGCCAGCGGGGGAACAGGGAGCTCCTACGAGCAGTACTTC	CASGGTGSSYEQYF
-	TRBD2	TRBJ2-3	TRBV6-2/TRBV6-3	TGTGCCAGCAGTCCACTTCAACCCGGGACTAGCGGCACAGATACGCAGTATTTT	CASSPLQPGTSGTDTQYF
once	TRBD1	TRBJ2-5	TRBV11-3	TGTGCCAGCAGCCCCCAGAGACAGGGGGTTGAGACCCAGTACTTC	CASSPQRQGVETQYF
-	-	TRBJ2-3	TRBV19	TGTGCCAGTAGTATTGGGAGGTTACGCACAGATACGCAGTATTTT	CASSIGRLRTDTQYF
once	-	TRBJ2-1	TRBV11-3	TGTGCCAGCAGCTTAGAAGGGAGGGGGGACAATGAGCAGTTCTTC	CASSLEGRGDNEQFF
-	TRBD2	TRBJ2-1	TRBV9	TGTGCCAGCACTCACGACACCACAAGCGGGAGGGCCAACAATGAGCAGTTCTTC	CASTHDTTSGRANNEQFF
once	-	TRBJ1-1	TRBV19	TGTGCCAGTAGTTGGAATGGGAGAACGAACACTGAAGCTTTCTTT	CASSWNGRTNTEAFF
-	TRBD2	TRBJ2-3	TRBV2	TGTGCCAGCAAACTAGCGGGATACACAGATACGCAGTATTTT	CASKLAGYTDTQYF
-	-	TRBJ2-7	TRBV10-3	TGTGCCATCTGGACGGGAGAGGTCCTCCACGAGCAGTACTTC	CAIWTGEVLHEQYF